The clone carrying this TCR beta chain was detected once. The data were produced by immunoSEQ multiplex PCR, yet TCRdb's version contains in-frame clones alone and is incomplete. Of about 94,000 clones detected, over 70% appear once; the ten largest clones hold roughly 19%. This record comes from a study of blood T cell repertoires in COVID-19. V lost 3 bases to trimming and J lost 2 bases, with 7 bases between them. The CDR3 spans 13 residues. CDR1 is SGHTA, CDR2 FQGNSA, per germline. The TCR comes from a human donor in a cohort sampled during active COVID-19. Sequencing used peripheral blood. V is TRBV7-2 and J is TRBJ1-2, with D unresolved. The CDR3 bases are TGTGCCAGCAGCTTCTCCCCCAACTATGGCTACACCTTC. Translated, it gives CASSFSPNYGYTF.